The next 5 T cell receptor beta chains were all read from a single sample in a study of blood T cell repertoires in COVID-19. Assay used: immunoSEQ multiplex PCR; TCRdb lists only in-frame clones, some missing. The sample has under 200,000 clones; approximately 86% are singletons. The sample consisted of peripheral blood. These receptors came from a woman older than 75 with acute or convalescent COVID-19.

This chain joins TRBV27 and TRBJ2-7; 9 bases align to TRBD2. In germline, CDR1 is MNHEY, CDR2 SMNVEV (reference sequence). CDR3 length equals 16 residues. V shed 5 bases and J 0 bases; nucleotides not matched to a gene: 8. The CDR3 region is CASSPLSSGASYEQYF. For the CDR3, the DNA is TGTGCCAGCAGTCCCCTGTCTAGCGGGGCCTCCTACGAGCAGTACTTC.

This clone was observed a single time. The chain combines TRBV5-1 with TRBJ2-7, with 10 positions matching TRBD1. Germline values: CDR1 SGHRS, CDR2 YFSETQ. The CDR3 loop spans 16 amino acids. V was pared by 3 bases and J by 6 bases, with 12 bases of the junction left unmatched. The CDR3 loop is CASSSGGDRGRREQYF. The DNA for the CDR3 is TGCGCCAGCAGCTCCGGGGGAGACAGGGGGCGACGCGAGCAGTACTTC.

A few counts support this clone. Here the CDR3 DNA reads TGTGCCAGCAGCCTGACTAGCGGGGGGGCCATTAACAATGAGCAGTTCTTC. Protein product: CASSLTSGGAINNEQFF. V usage is TRBV6-2 or TRBV6-3 and J usage is TRBJ2-1; 14 nucleotides align to TRBD2. CDR1 MNHEY and CDR2 SVGEGT come from the germline V gene. The CDR3 spans 17 residues. V shed 6 bases, J shed 5 bases, and the junction held 9 bases outside the gene matches.

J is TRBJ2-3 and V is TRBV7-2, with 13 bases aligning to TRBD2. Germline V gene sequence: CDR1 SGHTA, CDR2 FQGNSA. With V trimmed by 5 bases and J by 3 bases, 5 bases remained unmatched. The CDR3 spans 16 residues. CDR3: CASSQLAGGPTDTQYF. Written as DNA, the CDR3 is TGTGCCAGCAGCCAACTAGCGGGAGGGCCTACAGATACGCAGTATTTT.

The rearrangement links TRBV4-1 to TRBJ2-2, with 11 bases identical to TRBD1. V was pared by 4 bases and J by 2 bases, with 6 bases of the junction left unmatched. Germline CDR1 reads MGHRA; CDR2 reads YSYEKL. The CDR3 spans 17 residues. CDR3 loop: CASSPGRTGGNTGELFF. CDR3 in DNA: TGCGCCAGCAGCCCGGGGCGGACAGGGGGCAACACCGGGGAGCTGTTTTTT.